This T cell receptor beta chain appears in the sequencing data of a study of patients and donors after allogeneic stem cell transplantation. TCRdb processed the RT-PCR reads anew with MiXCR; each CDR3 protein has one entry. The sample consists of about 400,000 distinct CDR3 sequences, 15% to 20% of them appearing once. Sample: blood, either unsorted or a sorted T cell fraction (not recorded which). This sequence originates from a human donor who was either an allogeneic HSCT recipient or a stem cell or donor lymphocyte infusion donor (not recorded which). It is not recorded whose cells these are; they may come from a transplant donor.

The chain's CDR3 is CASSVDRIFQAKNIQYF. The CDR3 nucleotides read TGTGCCAGCAGCGTGGACAGGATCTTCCAGGCCAAAAACATTCAGTACTTC. The chain is built from TRBV7-2 and TRBJ2-4, with 7 bases fitting TRBD1. The V gene's germline CDR1 is SGHTA and CDR2 FQGNSA. CDR3 length equals 17 residues. With 5 bases clipped from V and 1 base from J, the junction kept 11 bases outside the gene matches.